The 19 T cell receptor beta chains presented below share a single source sample, sequenced in a study of CD8+ T cells in alopecia areata. As to treatment: oral pan-JAK inhibitor, 5-10 mg twice daily. cDNA reverse transcribed from extracted RNA served as the sequencing template. Here immunoSEQ multiplex PCR was the method, and the copy in TCRdb shows in-frame clones only, minus some. The data show fewer than 150,000 clones, roughly three fifths seen once. The specimen was CD4+ T cells sorted from blood, collected at week 24, from a patient treated with tofacitinib. The receptors here all came from a human donor with alopecia areata.

The chain recombines TRBV5-1 with TRBJ1-4, with TRBD1 matching over 7 bases. Germline lookup yields CDR1 SGHRS and CDR2 YFSETQ. The ends lost 5 bases at V and 8 bases at J; junction bases unmatched: 9. CDR3 length equals 14 residues. CDR3 in DNA: TGCGCCAGCAGTCCGGGACAGAAATCGGAAAAACTGTTTTTT. The encoded protein is CASSPGQKSEKLFF.

The V gene is TRBV6-6, the J gene TRBJ1-5, with no clear D. This CDR3 is built from 12 residues. Trimming took 6 bases from V and 9 from J, leaving 12 bases between them. Germline loops: CDR1 MNHNY, CDR2 SVGAGI (reference sequence). The CDR3 protein is CASRPSKGPQHF. CDR3 bases: TGTGCCAGCAGACCCTCGAAAGGGCCCCAGCATTTT.

This clone has a single count. The CDR3 sequence: CASSRSGRNTGELFF. DNA for the CDR3: TGTGCCAGCAGCCGAAGCGGGAGAAACACCGGGGAGCTGTTTTTT. V usage is TRBV5-6 and J usage is TRBJ2-2; 8 positions agree with TRBD2. The CDR3 is 15 amino acids. V gave up 4 bases and J gave up 2 bases; unmatched junction bases: 4. In germline, CDR1 is SGHDT, CDR2 YYEEEE.

The CDR3 nucleotides read TGCAGCGTCAGGACGAGTAACGGAGGCTACGAGCAGTACTTC. Its translation: CSVRTSNGGYEQYF. The chain joins TRBV29-1 to TRBJ2-7; the D gene is possibly TRBD2 (5 bases). Deletions cut 6 bases from V and 3 bases from J, with 18 bases between. Germline V gene data show CDR1 as SQVTM and CDR2 as ANQGSEA. This CDR3 contains 14 residues.

The DNA of the CDR3 is TGTGCCAGCAGCTCCGGACAGGGGGGAGATACGCAGTATTTT. Translating it yields CASSSGQGGDTQYF. The chain joins TRBV7-9 to TRBJ2-3; 10 bases agree with TRBD1. CDR1 is SEHNR, CDR2 FQNEAQ, per germline (reference sequence). V gave up 4 bases and J gave up 5 bases; unmatched junction bases: 3. The CDR3 totals 14 residues.

The chain links TRBV5-1 to TRBJ2-7; possible D gene TRBD1, 5 bases. Germline CDR1 reads SGHRS; CDR2 reads YFSETQ. CDR3 length: 13 residues. Between the trimmed V and J ends, which lost 2 bases and 3 bases, there was a span of 9 bases. This chain's CDR3 is CASSFDQGYEQYF. The CDR3 nucleotides read TGCGCCAGCAGCTTTGACCAGGGCTACGAGCAGTACTTC.

The CDR3 DNA is TGCGCCAGCAGCGTACAGGGTATTGGGACTGAAGCTTTCTTT. Amino acids: CASSVQGIGTEAFF. The chain recombines TRBV5-1 with TRBJ1-1, with D perhaps matching TRBD1 (6 bases). CDR3 size: 14 residues. Trimming removed 4 bases at V and 5 bases at J, with 15 bases between. In germline, CDR1 is SGHRS, CDR2 YFSETQ.

The rearrangement joins TRBV9 to TRBJ2-7; no clear D. V lost 4 bases and J 6 bases, leaving 17 bases between the germline ends. In germline, CDR1 is SGDLS, CDR2 YYNGEE. This CDR3 has 14 amino acids. The CDR3 region has the DNA TGTGCCAGCAGCCCTCGGACCTATTTGGTCGAGCAGTACTTC. Its translation is CASSPRTYLVEQYF.

The chain employs TRBV2 and TRBJ2-2; 7 bases agree with TRBD1. CDR1 is SNHLY, CDR2 FYNNEI, per germline. CDR3 length: 15 residues. With 6 bases clipped from V and 0 bases from J, the junction kept 4 bases outside the gene matches. The CDR3 sequence: CASRRDRTNTGELFF. CDR3 DNA sequence: TGTGCCAGCAGACGGGACAGAACGAACACCGGGGAGCTGTTTTTT. Combining the CDR3 with reference TRBV2 and TRBJ2-2 gives the whole variable domain EPEVTQTPSHQVTQMGQEVILRCVPISNHLYFYWYRQILGQKVEFLVSFYNNEISEKSEIFDDQFSVERPDGSNFTLKIRSTKLEDSAMYFCASRRDRTNTGELFFGEGSRLTVL.

This clone was counted a single time. The chain carries TRBV2 and TRBJ2-5; perhaps TRBD1 as D (6 bases). This CDR3 is built from 13 residues. The germline V gene encodes CDR1 SNHLY and CDR2 FYNNEI. V lost 5 bases, J lost 1 base, and 8 bases lay in between. The CDR3 DNA reads as TGTGCCAGCAGTCGGACAGTCCAAGAGACCCAGTACTTC. It translates to CASSRTVQETQYF.

The rearrangement joins TRBV30 to TRBJ1-2; D not certain. Germline CDR1 is GTSNPN and CDR2 is SVGIG (reference sequence). The CDR3 consists of 12 residues. V was trimmed by 2 bases and J by 6 bases, leaving 10 bases between them. As DNA, the CDR3 is TGTGCCTGGAGTCCACAGTGGGATGGCTACACCTTC. It yields the protein CAWSPQWDGYTF.

A single count supports this clone. This chain connects TRBV10-2 to TRBJ2-6, with D perhaps TRBD1 (5 bases). V was pared by 2 bases and J by 2 bases, with 7 bases between. Germline CDR1 WSHSY, CDR2 SAAADI. The CDR3 runs 15 residues. The CDR3: CASSEQGTGANVLTF. CDR3 DNA sequence: TGCGCCAGCAGTGAGCAGGGAACTGGGGCCAACGTCCTGACTTTC.

The chain is built from TRBV4-3 and TRBJ1-1, with a tentative D call TRBD1 (5 bases). There are 13 residues in the CDR3. V was shortened by 0 bases and J by 6 bases, with 8 bases between the two germline ends. Germline CDR1 and CDR2: LGHNA and YSLEER. As DNA, the CDR3 is TGCGCCAGCAGCCAAGAATCGGGGGCTGAAGCTTTCTTT. As protein: CASSQESGAEAFF.

The table lists this clone with a count of one. The chain recombines TRBV5-1 with TRBJ2-7, with TRBD2 matching over 8 bases. This CDR3 has 14 residues. V shed 4 bases and J 2 bases; nucleotides not matched to a gene: 5. CDR1 is SGHRS, CDR2 YFSETQ, per germline. CDR3 nucleotides: TGCGCCAGCAGCGCCGGGGGGGCCACCTACGAGCAGTACTTC. Its translation is CASSAGGATYEQYF.

This clone occurred a few times. V and J are TRBV29-1 and TRBJ1-5, with a possible D match to TRBD1 (6 bases). The CDR3 has 14 residues. V was pared by 4 bases and J by 2 bases, with 12 bases between. From germline, CDR1 is SQVTM and CDR2 ANQGSEA. The CDR3 reads CSVVGGSGNQPQHF. In DNA form, the CDR3 reads TGCAGCGTTGTAGGGGGGTCTGGCAATCAGCCCCAGCATTTT.

The chain has TRBV7-2 and TRBJ2-1, with D possibly TRBD1 on 6 matching bases. There are 15 residues in the CDR3. Trimming removed 5 bases at V and 5 bases at J, with 16 bases between. Germline CDR1 is SGHTA and CDR2 is FQGNSA. The CDR3 is CASSIDGTRNNEQFF. The CDR3, as DNA: TGTGCCAGCAGCATCGACGGGACACGGAACAATGAGCAGTTCTTC. The full variable domain, in which reference TRBV7-2 and TRBJ2-1 provide the parts outside the CDR3, is GAGVSQSPSNKVTEKGKDVELRCDPISGHTALYWYRQSLGQGLEFLIYFQGNSAPDKSGLPSDRFSAERTGGSVSTLTIQRTQQEDSAVYLCASSIDGTRNNEQFFGPGTRLTVL.

J is TRBJ2-7 and V is TRBV10-3, with D tentatively TRBD1 (6 bases). Germline V gene data show CDR1 as ENHRY and CDR2 as SYGVKD. This CDR3 spans 13 amino acids. The ends were cut back, 10 bases at V and 0 bases at J, with 13 bases in the middle. The CDR3, as DNA: TGTGCCACCTCCGCAGGGGCCTCCTACGAGCAGTACTTC. Protein: CATSAGASYEQYF.

This chain uses TRBV20-1 with TRBJ1-2; D is undetermined. Deletions cut 3 bases from V and 6 bases from J, with 8 bases between. Germline assignment: CDR1 DFQATT and CDR2 SNEGSKA (reference sequence). This CDR3 is built from 11 residues. CDR3: CSASVYDGYTF. The CDR3 DNA sequence: TGCAGTGCTAGTGTGTATGATGGCTACACCTTC.

The chain carries TRBV1 and TRBJ2-7; the table's D call, TRBD1, has no DNA check behind it. TRBV1 is given as a pseudogene. The CDR3 runs 15 residues. The CDR3 sequence is CTSRHTGTGVYEQYF. CDR3 nucleotides: TGCACCAGCAGGCACACCGGGACAGGGGTCTACGAGCAGTACTTC.